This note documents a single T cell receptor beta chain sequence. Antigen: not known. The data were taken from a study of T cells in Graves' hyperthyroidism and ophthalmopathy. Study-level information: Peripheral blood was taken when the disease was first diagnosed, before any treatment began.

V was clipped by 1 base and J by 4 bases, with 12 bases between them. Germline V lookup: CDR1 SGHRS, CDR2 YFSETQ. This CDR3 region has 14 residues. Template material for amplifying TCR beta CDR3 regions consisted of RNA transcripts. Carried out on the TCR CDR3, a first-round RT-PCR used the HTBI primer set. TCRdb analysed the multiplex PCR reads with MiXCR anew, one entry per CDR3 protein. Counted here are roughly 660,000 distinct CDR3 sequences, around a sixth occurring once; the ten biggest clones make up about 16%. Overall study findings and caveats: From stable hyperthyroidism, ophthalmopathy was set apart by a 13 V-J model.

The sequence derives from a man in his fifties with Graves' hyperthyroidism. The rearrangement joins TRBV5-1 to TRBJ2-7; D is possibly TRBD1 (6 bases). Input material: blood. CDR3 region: CASSLWQGTYEQYF. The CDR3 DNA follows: TGCGCCAGCAGCTTGTGGCAGGGGACGTACGAGCAGTACTTC.